A single sample gave rise to the 30 T cell receptor beta chains below, sequenced in a study of molecular identifiers for immune sequencing clone quantification. One entry per CDR3 protein, called by TCRdb with MiXCR from the PCR reads. The profile shows more than 450,000 distinct CDR3 sequences, roughly 23% of them singletons. Sequences were obtained from naive CD8+ T cells from blood, with Jurkat cell RNA spiked in. Sample subset: FACS-sorted CD8+CD4-CCR7+CD45RA+ naive T cells. The origin of the receptors is a human donor in good health. Some libraries in this study had Jurkat cell RNA spiked in.

The CDR3 region has the DNA TGCGCCAGCAGCCAAGAGAGCCAGCGGGGAAGCTACGAGCAGTACTTC. Encoded protein: CASSQESQRGSYEQYF. The V and J genes are TRBV4-3 and TRBJ2-7; TRBD2 agrees at 7 bases. In germline, CDR1 is LGHNA, CDR2 YSLEER. V dropped 0 bases and J dropped 3; count of bases not matched to a gene: 8. This CDR3 is built from 16 residues.

This rearrangement joins TRBV5-6 to TRBJ1-1; D gene uncertain. This CDR3 contains 17 residues. Deletions cut 4 bases from V and 4 bases from J, with 23 bases between. The V gene's germline CDR1 is SGHDT and CDR2 YYEEEE. The CDR3 DNA reads TGTGCCAGCAGCACTGGAGGTATTTGGCAATTGGGCACTGAAGCTTTCTTT. Its protein product is CASSTGGIWQLGTEAFF.

In its sample, this clonotype was seen many times. The chain recombines TRBV5-1 with TRBJ2-3; 7 bases map to TRBD2. V trimming: 4 bases; J trimming: 0 bases; junction bases outside the gene matches: 14. The germline gives CDR1 SGHRS, CDR2 YFSETQ. The CDR3 consists of 18 residues. Here the CDR3 DNA reads TGCGCCAGCAGCATGGGACTATACGACGACGATAGCACAGATACGCAGTATTTT. Translated: CASSMGLYDDDSTDTQYF.

The chain has TRBV6-2 or TRBV6-3 and TRBJ2-1, with D unclear. V lost 1 base and J lost 4, with 11 bases in between. Germline V CDR1 and CDR2: MNHEY, SVGEGT. This CDR3 contains 15 residues. Written as DNA, the CDR3 is TGTGCCAGCAGTTACTTCAGCCCCCCGTACAATGAGCAGTTCTTC. Protein: CASSYFSPPYNEQFF.

There are many counts of this clonotype. The chain links TRBV7-9 to TRBJ1-1; D is unresolved. In germline, CDR1 is SEHNR, CDR2 FQNEAQ (reference sequence). The CDR3 covers 13 residues. The V gene lost 5 bases and the J gene lost 2 bases, with 9 bases spanning the gap. CDR3 sequence: CASSPWRNTEAFF. DNA of the CDR3: TGTGCCAGCAGCCCTTGGAGAAACACTGAAGCTTTCTTT.

The chain recombines TRBV5-4 with TRBJ2-7; 8 bases fit TRBD2. Germline loops: CDR1 SGHNT, CDR2 YYREEE (reference sequence). Trimming at V came to 3 bases and at J to 2 bases, leaving 7 bases not matched to a gene. This CDR3 is built from 15 residues. DNA of the CDR3: TGTGCCAGCAGCTCGCCGGGGGGGTCTACCTACGAGCAGTACTTC. Amino acid sequence: CASSSPGGSTYEQYF.

V is TRBV12-5 and J is TRBJ2-7, with 8 positions matching TRBD1. The junction had 3 bases not matched to a gene; V was cut back by 5 bases and J by 3 bases. CDR3 length: 13 amino acids. Germline-derived CDR1 and CDR2 are LGHNT and FRNRAP. The CDR3 region is CASGRDRGYEQYF. Here the CDR3 DNA reads TGTGCTAGTGGTCGCGACAGGGGCTACGAGCAGTACTTC.

This clonotype was seen ten or more times. CDR3 protein: CASSLALAGGYNEQFF. The DNA for the CDR3 is TGTGCCAGCAGCTTAGCGCTAGCGGGGGGCTACAATGAGCAGTTCTTC. This chain uses TRBV7-8 with TRBJ2-1; 11 bases fit TRBD2. The CDR3 has 16 amino acids. Germline CDR1 reads SGHVS; CDR2 reads FQNEAQ. V dropped 0 bases and J dropped 3; count of bases not matched to a gene: 1.

This clonotype was picked up a small number of times. The gene calls are TRBV3-1 and TRBJ2-1; 8 bases are a match to TRBD1. The V gene end was trimmed by 0 bases and the J gene end by 6 bases; junction bases not matched to a gene: 10. From germline, CDR1 is LGHDT and CDR2 YNNKEL (reference sequence). The CDR3 consists of 17 residues. CDR3 sequence: CASSQDMGQGAFNEQFF. As DNA, the CDR3 is TGTGCCAGCAGCCAAGATATGGGGCAGGGGGCCTTCAATGAGCAGTTCTTC.

This clonotype was picked up many times. The chain couples TRBV4-1 to TRBJ1-6; 9 bases agree with TRBD1. Per the germline V gene, CDR1 is MGHRA and CDR2 is YSYEKL. The trim removed 3 bases at V and 7 bases at J, leaving 16 bases unmatched. CDR3 length: 19 amino acids. The CDR3 loop reads CASSQIIPGQGVWNSPLHF. CDR3 coding DNA: TGCGCCAGCAGCCAGATAATTCCGGGACAGGGTGTATGGAATTCACCCCTCCACTTT.

With regard to this clonotype: This may arise from a read error, as a much more abundant clone is one base away. The chain couples TRBV28 to TRBJ2-3; TRBD2 matches 11 bases. The CDR3 covers 16 residues. Germline V CDR1 and CDR2: MDHEN, SYDVKM. The J segment lost 5 bases and the V segment lost 6 bases, leaving 10 bases of the junction unmatched. The CDR3 DNA reads as TGTGCCAGCAGCCACAGGACTAGCGGGTGGAAAGATACGCAGTATTTT. It is translated as CASSHRTSGWKDTQYF.

Comment on this clonotype: This may stem from a read error, because a much larger clone lies one nucleotide away. The rearrangement links TRBV30 to TRBJ1-1; D might be TRBD1 (6 bases). The CDR3 spans 14 residues. With 7 bases removed from V and 4 bases from J, the gap between germline ends came to 19 bases. Germline assignment: CDR1 GTSNPN and CDR2 SVGIG (reference sequence). DNA for the CDR3: TGTGCCTCGGAGGAAGGGGGGCTCGGCACTGAAGCTTTCTTT. It translates to CASEEGGLGTEAFF.

The CDR3 protein is CAWSGTGEAFF. In DNA form, the CDR3 reads TGTGCCTGGAGTGGTACTGGTGAAGCTTTCTTT. The genes are TRBV30 and TRBJ1-1; D uncertain. Trimming removed 1 base at V and 7 bases at J, with 7 bases between. The CDR3 sequence is 11 residues long. The germline V gene encodes CDR1 GTSNPN and CDR2 SVGIG (reference sequence). The full variable domain, rest sourced from reference TRBV30 and TRBJ1-1, is SQTIHQWPATLVQPVGSPLSLECTVEGTSNPNLYWYRQAAGRGLQLLFYSVGIGQISSEVPQNLSASRPQDRQFILSSKKLLLSDSGFYLCAWSGTGEAFFGQGTRLTVV.

The genes are TRBV7-9 and TRBJ2-5; D not certain. This CDR3 spans 15 amino acids. Germline V gene sequence: CDR1 SEHNR, CDR2 FQNEAQ (reference sequence). Between the trimmed V and J ends, which lost 2 bases and 1 base, there was a span of 11 bases. CDR3 in amino acids: CASSLYAALQETQYF. The CDR3 nucleotides read TGTGCCAGCAGCTTATACGCGGCACTCCAAGAGACCCAGTACTTC.

In this sample, this clonotype turned up a few times. The rearrangement uses TRBV4-3 and TRBJ2-5, with D perhaps TRBD1 (6 bases). Trimming took 3 bases from V and 2 from J, leaving 13 bases between them. The CDR3 runs 15 residues. Germline V gene sequence: CDR1 LGHNA, CDR2 YSLEER. CDR3: CASSQEDRTQETQYF. The CDR3 bases are TGCGCCAGCAGCCAGGAGGACAGAACGCAAGAGACCCAGTACTTC.

Regarding this clonotype: A read error is possible here, since a much larger clone lies one base away. The chain uses TRBV25-1 and TRBJ2-7, with TRBD2 matching 14 bases. Germline-derived CDR1 and CDR2 are MGHDK and SYGVNS. The ends lost 2 bases at V and 9 bases at J; junction bases unmatched: 9. This CDR3 is 16 amino acids long. The CDR3: CASSEVTSGRVGGQYF. Written as DNA, the CDR3 is TGTGCCAGCAGTGAAGTGACTAGCGGGAGGGTTGGAGGGCAGTACTTC.

This clonotype has ten or more counts. This chain connects TRBV5-1 to TRBJ2-7, with D hard to call. Germline CDR1 and CDR2: SGHRS and YFSETQ. The CDR3 spans 13 residues. The V and J ends lost 0 bases and 6 bases respectively, with 10 bases between them. The CDR3 region is CASSLGRVTEQYF. The DNA of the CDR3 is TGCGCCAGCAGCTTGGGCAGAGTTACCGAGCAGTACTTC.

This clonotype was counted only a few times. The chain couples TRBV24-1 to TRBJ1-1; D gene ambiguous. Germline loops: CDR1 KGHDR, CDR2 SFDVKD. The CDR3 covers 11 residues. The V gene lost 5 bases and the J gene lost 4 bases, with 4 bases spanning the gap. In nucleotides, the CDR3 is TGTGCCACCAGTGTAGGCACTGAAGCTTTCTTT. It encodes CATSVGTEAFF.

In DNA, the CDR3 is TGTGCCAGCAGCTTAGACCCCTCAACCAGGGAGACCCAGTACTTC. Amino acids: CASSLDPSTRETQYF. The V call is TRBV7-6, the J call TRBJ2-5; D unclear. The V end was cut by 1 base, the J end by 5 bases, with 14 bases between. Germline CDR1 and CDR2: SGHVS and FNYEAQ. The CDR3 consists of 15 residues.

The sample holds many counts of this clonotype. The rearrangement links TRBV6-2 or TRBV6-3 to TRBJ2-3, with D perhaps TRBD2 (5 bases). CDR3 length: 12 amino acids. Germline V gene data show CDR1 as MNHEY and CDR2 as SVGEGT. Trimming removed 6 bases at V and 4 bases at J, with 8 bases between. CDR3 in amino acids: CASREEADTQYF. Written as DNA, the CDR3 is TGTGCCAGCAGAGAGGAGGCAGATACGCAGTATTTT.

This clonotype was picked up many times. The chain couples TRBV6-1 to TRBJ2-7; D uncertain. In germline, CDR1 is MNHNS, CDR2 SASEGT. V shed 2 bases and J shed 1 base, with 9 bases lying between them. This CDR3 region has 14 residues. Written as DNA, the CDR3 is TGTGCCAGCAGTGAACCCGGACCTTCCTACGAGCAGTACTTC. This codes for CASSEPGPSYEQYF.

This clonotype came up many times. The V call is TRBV28, the J call TRBJ2-5, with no clear D. The length of the CDR3 is 13 residues. Trimming took off 2 bases at V and 5 bases at J, with 9 bases between the two ends. CDR1 MDHEN and CDR2 SYDVKM come from the germline V gene. As DNA, the CDR3 is TGTGCCAGCAGTTTAAATGATAAGGAGACCCAGTACTTC. Translated, it gives CASSLNDKETQYF.

On this clonotype itself: This may be a read error, as it is one base from a much larger clone. The V call is TRBV28, the J call TRBJ2-3; D tentatively fits TRBD1 or TRBD2 (5 bases each). Germline V gene data show CDR1 as MDHEN and CDR2 as SYDVKM. The CDR3 is 16 amino acids. The CDR3 protein is CASSWVSSGRSDAQYF. Written as DNA, the CDR3 is TGTGCCAGCAGCTGGGTATCCTCGGGGCGATCAGATGCGCAGTATTTT. Looking up the rest from reference TRBV28 and TRBJ2-3 gives the full variable domain: DVKVTQSSRYLVKRTGEKVFLECVQDMDHENMFWYRQDPGLGLRLIYFSYDVKMKEKGDIPEGYSVSREKKERFSLILESASTNQTSMYLCASSWVSSGRSDAQYFGPGTRLTVL.

The table lists this clonotype with many counts. The chain uses TRBV28 and TRBJ1-1; D is uncertain. The CDR3 covers 16 residues. The germline V gene encodes CDR1 MDHEN and CDR2 SYDVKM. V was pared by 5 bases and J by 3 bases, with 19 bases between. CDR3 in DNA: TGTGCCAGCAGTGTAGACCCCCGGGGTCGGGACACTGAAGCTTTCTTT. As protein: CASSVDPRGRDTEAFF.

This clonotype was detected only a few times. This rearrangement joins TRBV4-1 to TRBJ1-3; D is undetermined. The CDR3 totals 15 residues. V was clipped by 4 bases and J by 1 base, with 11 bases between them. Germline lookup yields CDR1 MGHRA and CDR2 YSYEKL. CDR3 coding DNA: TGCGCCAGCAGCCCGGTTGGTGGGTCTGGAAACACCATATATTTT. Its translation: CASSPVGGSGNTIYF.

A few counts support this clonotype. This chain connects TRBV12-3 or TRBV12-4 to TRBJ2-2; D remains unclear. This CDR3 has 13 residues. Trimming removed 6 bases from V and 6 bases from J, with 11 bases in between. The DNA of the CDR3 is TGTGCCAGCAGCCCCCACACATCCGGGGAGCTGTTTTTT. Translated: CASSPHTSGELFF.

This clonotype has at least ten counts. The chain employs TRBV30 and TRBJ2-1; 9 bases are a match to TRBD1. The CDR3 length is 11 residues. In germline, CDR1 is GTSNPN, CDR2 SVGIG (reference sequence). The ends lost 8 bases at V and 10 bases at J; junction bases unmatched: 6. The CDR3 region has the DNA TGTGCCGGGGGACAGGGAGGCGAGCAGTTCTTC. It codes for CAGGQGGEQFF.

As to this clonotype: A much larger clone is a single base away; this may be a read error. This chain joins TRBV7-9 and TRBJ2-1; D is possibly TRBD1 (6 bases). This CDR3 region has 13 residues. The germline V gene encodes CDR1 SEHNR and CDR2 FQNEAQ (reference sequence). The CDR3 sequence is CVSSPRGLDEQFF. CDR3 nucleotides: TGTGTCAGCAGCCCAAGGGGGTTGGATGAGCAGTTCTTC.

Only a few counts were recorded for this clonotype. The V and J genes are TRBV7-6 and TRBJ1-1; unclear D gene. Trimming pared 10 bases from V and 0 bases from J, leaving 21 bases between. Germline V gives CDR1 SGHVS, CDR2 FNYEAQ. CDR3 size: 16 residues. This CDR3 reads CAIRNGPGSMNTEAFF. The CDR3 DNA is TGTGCCATCCGAAACGGGCCAGGTTCCATGAACACTGAAGCTTTCTTT. Based on the CDR3 plus reference TRBV7-6 and TRBJ1-1, the full variable domain is GAGVSQSPRYKVTKRGQDVALRCDPISGHVSLYWYRQALGQGPEFLTYFNYEAQQDKSGLPNDRFSAERPEGSISTLTIQRTEQRDSAMYRCAIRNGPGSMNTEAFFGQGTRLTVV.

This clonotype was recorded a few times. The genes are TRBV27 and TRBJ2-7, with no clear D. Germline lookup yields CDR1 MNHEY and CDR2 SMNVEV (reference sequence). With 0 bases removed from V and 5 bases from J, the gap between germline ends came to 17 bases. This CDR3 has 16 residues. CDR3 sequence reads: CASSLSRLYADHEQYF. CDR3 sequence (DNA): TGTGCCAGCAGTTTATCGAGACTCTACGCGGACCACGAGCAGTACTTC.